This TCR beta chain emerged from a study of cytomegalovirus exposure and HLA in healthy donors. Overall study findings and caveats: Specific recognition of CMV antigens was confirmed in vitro for a few chains (all CMV-associated). When analyzed later, a missense DCLRE1C variant was found to be linked to TCR beta V- and J-gene trimming. Being indistinguishable, some V segments were excluded, TRBV6-2 and TRBV6-3 among them.

Unmatched junction bases numbered 9, after V lost 2 bases and J lost 5 bases. The CDR3 spans 16 residues. Looked up from germline, CDR1 is KGHSH and CDR2 is LQKENI. A word on this clone: The antigen is undetermined.

PCR primers comprised 60 Vbeta and 13 Jbeta primers. The assay was immunoSEQ multiplex PCR, and TCRdb's table has in-frame clones only and misses some. The table includes 150,000 to 200,000 clones, roughly four fifths detected once. Sequences were obtained from PBMCs. The chain has TRBV18 and TRBJ2-1, with 7 bases that match TRBD2. This sequence was found in a young man in good health and CMV-seronegative. The CDR3 DNA is TGTGCCAGCTCACCAGGGAAGACTAGCAGACACAATGAGCAGTTCTTC. Its protein product is CASSPGKTSRHNEQFF.